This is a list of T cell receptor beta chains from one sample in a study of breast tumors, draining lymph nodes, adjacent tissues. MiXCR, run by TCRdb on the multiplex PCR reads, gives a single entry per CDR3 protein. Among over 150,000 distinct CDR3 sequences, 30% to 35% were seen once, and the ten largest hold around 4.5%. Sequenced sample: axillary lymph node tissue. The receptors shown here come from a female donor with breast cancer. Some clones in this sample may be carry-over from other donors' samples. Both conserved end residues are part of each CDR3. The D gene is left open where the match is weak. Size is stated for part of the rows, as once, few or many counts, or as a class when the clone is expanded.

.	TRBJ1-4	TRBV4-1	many	CASSQVLSEKLFF
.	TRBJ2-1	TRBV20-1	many	CSATKLGNEQFF
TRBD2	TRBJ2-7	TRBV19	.	CASRGGGLAGRSSYEQYF
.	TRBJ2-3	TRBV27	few	CASSPRSGRTDTQYF
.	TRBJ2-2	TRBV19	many	CASLHRRTGELFF
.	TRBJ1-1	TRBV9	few	CASSVDLGQEAFF
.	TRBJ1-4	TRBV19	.	CASSRVGGKLFF
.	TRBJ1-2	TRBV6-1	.	CASSEPYGGWPYGYTF
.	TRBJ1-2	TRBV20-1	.	CSAGRGGDYGYTF
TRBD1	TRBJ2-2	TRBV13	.	CASSSGTGGNTGELFF
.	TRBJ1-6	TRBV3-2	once	CASSQVGRVNSPLHF
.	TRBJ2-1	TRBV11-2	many	CASSLDLSYEQFF